This record covers a single T cell receptor beta chain. Using immunoSEQ multiplex PCR, the repertoire was profiled, and TCRdb retains in-frame clones only, with some absent. The data contain 200,000 to 250,000 clones, roughly 90% of them singletons. This specimen comes from a study of blood T cell repertoires in COVID-19. On the study more broadly: Samples of COVID-19 (acute and convalescent) were obtained from the United States, Italy and Spain.

This CDR3 has 16 amino acids. V gave up 7 bases and J gave up 4 bases, with 21 bases separating them. Germline CDR1 and CDR2: MDHEN and SYDVKM. Adults between roughly 18 and 95 years of age took part from 24 US areas. Clinical history reported by participants formed the basis on which cohorts were assigned. The chain carries TRBV28 and TRBJ2-3; TRBD1 might be the D (5 bases). The sample consisted of PBMCs or T cells enriched from blood (not recorded which). The receptor was isolated from a woman aged 45-65 years in a cohort exposed to, infected with or recovered from COVID-19 (not recorded which). CDR3 protein: CASTPNLGRAADTQYF. In DNA form, the CDR3 reads TGTGCCAGCACACCAAATTTGGGCAGGGCGGCAGATACGCAGTATTTT.